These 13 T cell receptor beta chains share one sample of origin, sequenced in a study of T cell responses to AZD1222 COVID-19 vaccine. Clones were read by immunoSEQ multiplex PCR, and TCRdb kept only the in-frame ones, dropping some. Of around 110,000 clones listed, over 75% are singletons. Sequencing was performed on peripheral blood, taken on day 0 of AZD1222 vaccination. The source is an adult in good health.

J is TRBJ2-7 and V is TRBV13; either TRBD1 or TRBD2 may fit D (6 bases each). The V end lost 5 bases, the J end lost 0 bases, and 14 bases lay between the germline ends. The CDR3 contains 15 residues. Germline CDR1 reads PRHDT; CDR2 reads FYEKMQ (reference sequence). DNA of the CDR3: TGTGCCAGCAGCCATCCGGGGGCCAGCTCCTACGAGCAGTACTTC. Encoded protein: CASSHPGASSYEQYF. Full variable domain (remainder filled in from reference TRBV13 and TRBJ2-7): AAGVIQSPRHLIKEKRETATLKCYPIPRHDTVYWYQQGPGQDPQFLISFYEKMQSDKGSIPDRFSAQQFSDYHSELNMSSLELGDSALYFCASSHPGASSYEQYFGPGTRLTVT.

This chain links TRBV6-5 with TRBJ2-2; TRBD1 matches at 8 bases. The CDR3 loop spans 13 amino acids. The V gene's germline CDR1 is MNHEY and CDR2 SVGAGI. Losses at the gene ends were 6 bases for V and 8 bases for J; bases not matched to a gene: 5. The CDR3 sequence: CASRLGQGGELFF. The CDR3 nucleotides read TGTGCCAGCAGGCTAGGACAGGGAGGGGAGCTGTTTTTT.

CDR3 sequence reads: CSVQGATASHYYEQYF. CDR3 DNA: TGCAGCGTACAAGGGGCTACCGCGTCCCACTACTACGAGCAGTACTTC. V usage is TRBV29-1 and J usage is TRBJ2-7, with a weak D call TRBD1 (5 bases). The CDR3 consists of 16 residues. Germline V gene sequence: CDR1 SQVTM, CDR2 ANQGSEA. Trimming took 6 bases from V and 3 from J, leaving 24 bases between them.

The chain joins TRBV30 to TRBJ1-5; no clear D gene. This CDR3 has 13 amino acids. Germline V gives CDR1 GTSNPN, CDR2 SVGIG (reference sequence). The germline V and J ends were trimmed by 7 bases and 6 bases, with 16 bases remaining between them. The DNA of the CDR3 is TGTGCCTTTGGTCTCGGAAGAGGTCAGCCCCAGCATTTT. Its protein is CAFGLGRGQPQHF.

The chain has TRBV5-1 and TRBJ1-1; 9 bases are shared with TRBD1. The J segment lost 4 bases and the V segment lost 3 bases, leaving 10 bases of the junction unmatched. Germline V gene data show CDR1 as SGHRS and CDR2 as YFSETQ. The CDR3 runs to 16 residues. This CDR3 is CASSWGTGIDGTEAFF. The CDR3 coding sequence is TGCGCCAGCAGCTGGGGGACAGGGATTGATGGCACTGAAGCTTTCTTT.

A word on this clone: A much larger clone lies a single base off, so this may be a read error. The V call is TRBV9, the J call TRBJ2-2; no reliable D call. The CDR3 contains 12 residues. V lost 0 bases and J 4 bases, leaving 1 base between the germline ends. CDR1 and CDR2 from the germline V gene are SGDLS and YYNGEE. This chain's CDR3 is CASSVGTGELFF. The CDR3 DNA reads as TGTGCCAGCAGCGTAGGCACCGGGGAGCTGTTTTTT.

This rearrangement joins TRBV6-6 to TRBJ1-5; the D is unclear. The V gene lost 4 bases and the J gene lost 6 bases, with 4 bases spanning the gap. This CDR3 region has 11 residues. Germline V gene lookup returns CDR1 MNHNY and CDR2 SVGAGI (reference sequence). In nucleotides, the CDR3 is TGTGCCAGCAGTTTTGGTCAGCCCCAGCATTTT. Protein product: CASSFGQPQHF.

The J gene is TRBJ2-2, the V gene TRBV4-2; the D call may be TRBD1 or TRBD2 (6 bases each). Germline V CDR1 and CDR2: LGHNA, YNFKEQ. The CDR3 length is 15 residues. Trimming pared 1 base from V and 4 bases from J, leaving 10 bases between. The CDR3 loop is CASSQVTGATGELFF. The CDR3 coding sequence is TGTGCCAGCAGCCAAGTCACGGGGGCCACCGGGGAGCTGTTTTTT.

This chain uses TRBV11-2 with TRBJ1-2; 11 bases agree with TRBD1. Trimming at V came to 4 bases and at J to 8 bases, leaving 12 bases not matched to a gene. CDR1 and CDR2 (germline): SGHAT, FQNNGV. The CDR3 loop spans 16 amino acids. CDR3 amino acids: CASSSYRDRGSSGYTF. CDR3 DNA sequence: TGTGCCAGCAGCTCATACCGGGACAGGGGGTCTAGCGGCTACACCTTC.

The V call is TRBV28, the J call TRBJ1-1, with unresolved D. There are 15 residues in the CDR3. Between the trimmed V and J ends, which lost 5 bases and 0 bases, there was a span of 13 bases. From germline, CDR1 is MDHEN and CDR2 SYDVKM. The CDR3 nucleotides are TGTGCCAGCAGTCTTCCGCCGGGTTTGAACACTGAAGCTTTCTTT. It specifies CASSLPPGLNTEAFF.

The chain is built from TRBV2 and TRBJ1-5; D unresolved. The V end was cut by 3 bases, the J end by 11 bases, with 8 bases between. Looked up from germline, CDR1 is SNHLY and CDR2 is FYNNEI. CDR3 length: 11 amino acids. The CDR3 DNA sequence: TGTGCCAGCAGTGATTTGGGAGCCCAGCATTTT. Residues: CASSDLGAQHF.

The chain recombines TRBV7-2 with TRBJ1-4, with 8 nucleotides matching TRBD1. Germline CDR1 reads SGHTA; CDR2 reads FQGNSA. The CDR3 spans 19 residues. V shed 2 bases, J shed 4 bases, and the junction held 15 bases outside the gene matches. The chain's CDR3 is CASSLTGQASLGGNEKLFF. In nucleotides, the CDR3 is TGTGCCAGCAGCTTAACGGGACAGGCCTCCCTAGGGGGTAATGAAAAACTGTTTTTT.

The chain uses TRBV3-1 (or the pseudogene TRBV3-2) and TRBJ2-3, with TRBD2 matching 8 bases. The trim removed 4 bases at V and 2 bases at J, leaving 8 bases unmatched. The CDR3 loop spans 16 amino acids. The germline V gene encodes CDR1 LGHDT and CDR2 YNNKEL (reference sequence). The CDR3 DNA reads TGTGCCAGCAGCCGAGGGACTAGGGAATTCACAGATACGCAGTATTTT. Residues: CASSRGTREFTDTQYF.